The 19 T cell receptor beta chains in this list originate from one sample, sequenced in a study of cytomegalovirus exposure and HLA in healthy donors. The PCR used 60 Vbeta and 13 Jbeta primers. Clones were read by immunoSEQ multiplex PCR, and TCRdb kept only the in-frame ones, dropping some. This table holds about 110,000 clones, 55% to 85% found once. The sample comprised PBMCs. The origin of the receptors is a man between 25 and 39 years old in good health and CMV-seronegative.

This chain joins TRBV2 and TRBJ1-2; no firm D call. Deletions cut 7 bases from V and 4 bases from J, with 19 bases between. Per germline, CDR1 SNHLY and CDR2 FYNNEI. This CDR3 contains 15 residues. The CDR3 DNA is TGTGCCAGCAAAGAAGGGTGGGGAGCATCCTATGGCTACACCTTC. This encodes CASKEGWGASYGYTF.

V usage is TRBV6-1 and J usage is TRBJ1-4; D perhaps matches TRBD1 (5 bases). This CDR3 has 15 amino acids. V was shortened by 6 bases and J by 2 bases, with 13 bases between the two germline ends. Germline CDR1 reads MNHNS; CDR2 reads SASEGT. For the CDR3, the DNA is TGTGCCAGCAGGAACCCAGGGACTACTAATGAAAAACTGTTTTTT. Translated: CASRNPGTTNEKLFF.

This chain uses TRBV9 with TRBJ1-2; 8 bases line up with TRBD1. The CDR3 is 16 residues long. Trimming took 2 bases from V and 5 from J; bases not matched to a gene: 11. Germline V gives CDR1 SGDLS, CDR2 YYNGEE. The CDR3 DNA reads TGTGCCAGCAGCGTTCCCTCAGGGGGCGCGGGGTATGGCTACACCTTC. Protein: CASSVPSGGAGYGYTF.

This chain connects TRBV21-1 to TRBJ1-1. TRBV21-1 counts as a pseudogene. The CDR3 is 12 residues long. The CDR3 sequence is CASSTDFSEAFF. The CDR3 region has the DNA TGTGCCAGCAGCACGGACTTTAGTGAAGCTTTCTTT.

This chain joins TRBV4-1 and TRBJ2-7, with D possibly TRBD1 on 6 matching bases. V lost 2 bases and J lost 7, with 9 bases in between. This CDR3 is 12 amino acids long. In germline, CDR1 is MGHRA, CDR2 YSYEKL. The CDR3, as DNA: TGCGCCAGCAGCCAAAACAGGGATGAGCAGTACTTC. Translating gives CASSQNRDEQYF.

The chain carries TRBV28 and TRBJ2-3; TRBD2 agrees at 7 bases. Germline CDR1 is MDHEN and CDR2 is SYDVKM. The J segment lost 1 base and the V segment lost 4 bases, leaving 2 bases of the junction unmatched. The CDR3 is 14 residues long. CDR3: CASSSAGRTDTQYF. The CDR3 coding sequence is TGTGCCAGCAGTTCAGCGGGGCGCACAGATACGCAGTATTTT.

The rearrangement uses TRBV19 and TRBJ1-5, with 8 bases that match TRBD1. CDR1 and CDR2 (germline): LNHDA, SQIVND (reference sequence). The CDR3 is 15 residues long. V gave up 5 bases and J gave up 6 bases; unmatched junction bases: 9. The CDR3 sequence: CASSAGQGGGQPQHF. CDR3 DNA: TGTGCCAGTAGTGCCGGACAGGGAGGGGGTCAGCCCCAGCATTTT.

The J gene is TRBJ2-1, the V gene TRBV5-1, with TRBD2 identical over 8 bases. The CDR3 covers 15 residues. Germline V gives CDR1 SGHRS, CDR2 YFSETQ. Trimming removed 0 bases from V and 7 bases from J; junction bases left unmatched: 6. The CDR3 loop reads CASSLDGGAGNEQFF. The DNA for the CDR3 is TGCGCCAGCAGCTTGGACGGGGGGGCCGGGAATGAGCAGTTCTTC.

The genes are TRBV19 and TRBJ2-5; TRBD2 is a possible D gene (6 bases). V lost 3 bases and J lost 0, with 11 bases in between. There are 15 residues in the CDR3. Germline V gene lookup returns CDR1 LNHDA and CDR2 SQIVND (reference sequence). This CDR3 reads CASSITGGYQETQYF. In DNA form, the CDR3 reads TGTGCCAGTAGTATTACCGGAGGGTACCAAGAGACCCAGTACTTC.

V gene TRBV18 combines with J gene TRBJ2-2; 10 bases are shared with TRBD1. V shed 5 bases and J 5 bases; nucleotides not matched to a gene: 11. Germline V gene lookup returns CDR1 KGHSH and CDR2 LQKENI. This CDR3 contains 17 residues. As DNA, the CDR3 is TGTGCCAGCTCATCGCAACCGGGACAGGGGTTAACCGGGGAGCTGTTTTTT. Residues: CASSSQPGQGLTGELFF.

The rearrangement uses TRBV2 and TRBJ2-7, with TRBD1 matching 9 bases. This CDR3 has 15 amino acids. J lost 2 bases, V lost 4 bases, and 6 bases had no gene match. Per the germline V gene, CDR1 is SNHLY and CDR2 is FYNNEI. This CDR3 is CASSGGQGFTYEQYF. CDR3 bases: TGTGCCAGCAGTGGGGGACAGGGCTTTACCTACGAGCAGTACTTC.

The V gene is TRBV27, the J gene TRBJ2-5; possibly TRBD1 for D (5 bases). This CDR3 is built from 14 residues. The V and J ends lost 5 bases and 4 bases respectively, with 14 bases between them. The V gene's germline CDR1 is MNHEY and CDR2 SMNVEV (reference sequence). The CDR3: CASSPGRVTETQYF. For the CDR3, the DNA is TGTGCCAGCAGTCCAGGCAGGGTAACAGAGACCCAGTACTTC.

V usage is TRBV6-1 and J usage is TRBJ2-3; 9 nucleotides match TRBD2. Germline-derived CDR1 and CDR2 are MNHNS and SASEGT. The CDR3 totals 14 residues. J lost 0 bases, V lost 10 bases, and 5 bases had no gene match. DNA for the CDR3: TGTGCCACCAAAACTAGCGGGAGCACAGATACGCAGTATTTT. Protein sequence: CATKTSGSTDTQYF.

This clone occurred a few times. CDR3 protein: CASSPPGIEQFF. CDR3 sequence (DNA): TGTGCCAGCAGCCCCCCGGGGATTGAGCAGTTCTTC. This chain joins TRBV9 and TRBJ2-1, with D possibly matching TRBD2 (5 bases). The germline CDR1 and CDR2 sequences are SGDLS and YYNGEE. V lost 4 bases to trimming and J lost 9 bases, with 11 bases between them. The CDR3 covers 12 residues.

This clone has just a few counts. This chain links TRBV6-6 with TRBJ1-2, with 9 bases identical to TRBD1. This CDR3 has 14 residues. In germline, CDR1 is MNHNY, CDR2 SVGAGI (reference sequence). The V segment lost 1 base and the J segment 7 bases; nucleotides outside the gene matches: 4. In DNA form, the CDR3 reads TGTGCCAGCAGTTACTTGGGACAGGGCACTGGCTACACCTTC. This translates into CASSYLGQGTGYTF.

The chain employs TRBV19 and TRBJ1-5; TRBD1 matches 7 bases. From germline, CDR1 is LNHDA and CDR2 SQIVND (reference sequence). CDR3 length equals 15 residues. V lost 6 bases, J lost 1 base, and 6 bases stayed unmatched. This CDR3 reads CASRLTGESNQPQHF. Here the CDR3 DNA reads TGTGCCAGTAGGCTAACAGGGGAAAGCAATCAGCCCCAGCATTTT.

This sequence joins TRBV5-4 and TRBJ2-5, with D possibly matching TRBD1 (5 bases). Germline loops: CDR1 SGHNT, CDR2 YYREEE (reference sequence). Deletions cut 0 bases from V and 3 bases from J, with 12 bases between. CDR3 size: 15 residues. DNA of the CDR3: TGTGCCAGCAGCTTGGCAGCGTCAGGGAAAGAGACCCAGTACTTC. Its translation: CASSLAASGKETQYF.

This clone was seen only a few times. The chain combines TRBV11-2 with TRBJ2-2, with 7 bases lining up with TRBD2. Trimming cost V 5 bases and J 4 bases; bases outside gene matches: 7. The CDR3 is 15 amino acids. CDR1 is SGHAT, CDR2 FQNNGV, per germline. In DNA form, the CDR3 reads TGTGCCAGCAGCAGGGCTAGCGGAACCACCGGGGAGCTGTTTTTT. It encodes CASSRASGTTGELFF.

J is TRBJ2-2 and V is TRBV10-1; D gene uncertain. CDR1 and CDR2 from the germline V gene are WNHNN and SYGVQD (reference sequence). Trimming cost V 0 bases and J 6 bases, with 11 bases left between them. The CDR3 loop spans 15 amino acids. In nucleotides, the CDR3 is TGCGCCAGCAGTGAGTCGGTTTCCGCGGCCGGGGAGCTGTTTTTT. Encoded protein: CASSESVSAAGELFF.